The next 18 T cell receptor beta chains were all read from a single sample in a study of blood T cell repertoires in COVID-19. Clones were sequenced by immunoSEQ multiplex PCR, and TCRdb holds only the in-frame ones, with some missing. The repertoire holds about 100,000 clones, with more than 90% as singletons. Material: peripheral blood. All receptors come from a man aged 70-80 years with acute or convalescent COVID-19.

The chain joins TRBV7-2 to TRBJ2-7; 7 bases fit TRBD2. The ends lost 5 bases at V and 1 base at J; junction bases unmatched: 8. The CDR3 is made up of 15 amino acids. Germline V gene sequence: CDR1 SGHTA, CDR2 FQGNSA. The CDR3: CASSPRGLGSYEQYF. DNA for the CDR3: TGTGCCAGCAGCCCTCGCGGACTAGGGTCCTACGAGCAGTACTTC.

The chain carries TRBV7-8 and TRBJ1-1; D is unresolved. V lost 0 bases and J 5 bases, leaving 25 bases between the germline ends. CDR1 SGHVS and CDR2 FQNEAQ come from the germline V gene. CDR3 length: 19 amino acids. The CDR3 DNA reads TGTGCCAGCAGCTTAGCGAATCGTTTATCTGGACCGGGAGGAACTGAAGCTTTCTTT. It codes for CASSLANRLSGPGGTEAFF.

The chain combines TRBV30 with TRBJ1-1, with a weak D call TRBD1 (5 bases). Trimming cost V 0 bases and J 1 base, with 9 bases left between them. There are 14 residues in the CDR3. Germline-derived CDR1 and CDR2 are GTSNPN and SVGIG (reference sequence). CDR3: CAWSVWGSNTEAFF. The CDR3 DNA follows: TGTGCCTGGAGTGTATGGGGCTCGAACACTGAAGCTTTCTTT.

Notes on this clone: Distinct nucleotide sequences in the sample also encode this CDR3. The gene calls are TRBV6-5 and TRBJ1-2; 7 bases agree with TRBD1. The V gene end was trimmed by 6 bases and the J gene end by 3 bases; junction bases not matched to a gene: 4. From germline, CDR1 is MNHEY and CDR2 SVGAGI. The CDR3 is made up of 13 amino acids. CDR3 in amino acids: CASRPGTDYGYTF. The CDR3 DNA is TGTGCCAGCAGACCCGGGACAGACTATGGCTACACCTTC.

The chain combines TRBV24-1 with TRBJ2-2, with a tentative D call TRBD2 (6 bases). The CDR3 consists of 15 residues. V was cut by 4 bases and J by 1 base, with 9 bases left in between. Looked up from germline, CDR1 is KGHDR and CDR2 is SFDVKD. CDR3 sequence (DNA): TGTGCCACCAGTGAAAGGCGGGGGAACACCGGGGAGCTGTTTTTT. Translation gives CATSERRGNTGELFF.

The DNA for the CDR3 is TGTGCCAGCAGCCAAATTCGTAAGGGGTGGTCGACCGAGACCCAGTACTTC. Its protein product is CASSQIRKGWSTETQYF. The chain links TRBV3-1 (or the pseudogene TRBV3-2) to TRBJ2-5, with D perhaps matching TRBD1 (5 bases). Per germline, CDR1 LGHDT and CDR2 YNNKEL (reference sequence). V was cut by 2 bases and J by 5 bases, with 21 bases left in between. The CDR3 covers 17 residues.

The chain recombines TRBV9 with TRBJ2-1; D gene ambiguous. With 2 bases removed from V and 0 bases from J, the gap between germline ends came to 9 bases. Germline CDR1 and CDR2: SGDLS and YYNGEE. This CDR3 spans 15 amino acids. The CDR3 sequence: CASSVGLSSYNEQFF. The CDR3 nucleotides are TGTGCCAGCAGCGTTGGGCTGAGCTCCTACAATGAGCAGTTCTTC.

V and J are TRBV19 and TRBJ1-2; no clear D gene. Trimming cost V 3 bases and J 2 bases, with 16 bases left between them. The germline gives CDR1 LNHDA, CDR2 SQIVND (reference sequence). The CDR3 is 16 residues long. The CDR3 DNA reads as TGTGCCAGTAGTATGTTGTGGGCAAAGTGGAACTATGGCTACACCTTC. Residues: CASSMLWAKWNYGYTF.

The chain joins TRBV11-2 to TRBJ2-7; 8 positions match TRBD2. The CDR3 is 17 amino acids. Looked up from germline, CDR1 is SGHAT and CDR2 is FQNNGV. Trimming removed 0 bases from V and 4 bases from J; junction bases left unmatched: 11. CDR3 nucleotides: TGTGCCAGCAGCTTAGACGGAGTGGGGACTAGAACATACGAGCAGTACTTC. This gives the protein CASSLDGVGTRTYEQYF.

This rearrangement joins TRBV7-3 to TRBJ2-7, with 10 bases fitting TRBD2. V was pared by 2 bases and J by 4 bases, with 5 bases of the junction left unmatched. CDR3 length: 15 residues. Germline V gives CDR1 SGHTA, CDR2 FQGTGA. The CDR3 sequence is CASSLGSGLAYEQYF. Written as DNA, the CDR3 is TGTGCCAGCAGCTTAGGATCGGGACTAGCGTACGAGCAGTACTTC.

The chain uses TRBV4-3 and TRBJ1-1; possible D gene TRBD1, 5 bases. Trimming removed 0 bases at V and 2 bases at J, with 10 bases between. Germline assignment: CDR1 LGHNA and CDR2 YSLEER. This CDR3 is 15 amino acids long. CDR3 DNA: TGCGCCAGCAGCCAAGAGTGGGGCTTTAACACTGAAGCTTTCTTT. It yields the protein CASSQEWGFNTEAFF.

The chain recombines TRBV6-6 with TRBJ2-3; possible D gene TRBD2, 5 bases. The CDR3 runs 14 residues. The germline V and J ends were trimmed by 2 bases and 2 bases, with 8 bases remaining between them. Germline V gene lookup returns CDR1 MNHNY and CDR2 SVGAGI (reference sequence). CDR3 residues: CASSYAGNTDTQYF. CDR3 coding DNA: TGTGCCAGCAGTTACGCGGGCAACACAGATACGCAGTATTTT.

The chain's CDR3 is CASRNGDRGNSPLHF. The CDR3 DNA reads TGTGCCAGTAGAAACGGGGACAGGGGCAATTCACCCCTCCACTTT. The chain joins TRBV19 to TRBJ1-6; 10 nucleotides match TRBD1. This CDR3 has 15 residues. The J segment lost 7 bases and the V segment lost 6 bases, leaving 6 bases of the junction unmatched. Per germline, CDR1 LNHDA and CDR2 SQIVND (reference sequence).

This sequence joins TRBV5-6 and TRBJ1-3; TRBD1 matches 9 bases. Looked up from germline, CDR1 is SGHDT and CDR2 is YYEEEE. This CDR3 has 14 residues. V shed 4 bases, J shed 4 bases, and the junction held 3 bases outside the gene matches. DNA for the CDR3: TGTGCCAGCAGCGGGACAGGGTCCGGAAACACCATATATTTT. Translation: CASSGTGSGNTIYF. Filled out from reference TRBV5-6 and TRBJ1-3, the complete variable domain reads DAGVTQSPTHLIKTRGQQVTLRCSPKSGHDTVSWYQQALGQGPQFIFQYYEEEERQRGNFPDRFSGHQFPNYSSELNVNALLLGDSALYLCASSGTGSGNTIYFGEGSWLTVV.

The chain couples TRBV7-6 to TRBJ2-3; 14 nucleotides agree with TRBD2. CDR1 and CDR2 (germline): SGHVS, FNYEAQ. This CDR3 has 17 residues. The V gene end was trimmed by 1 base and the J gene end by 7 bases; junction bases not matched to a gene: 7. This CDR3 reads CASSLGYGTSGSYTQYF. The CDR3 DNA is TGTGCCAGCAGCTTAGGATACGGGACTAGCGGGAGTTATACGCAGTATTTT. Together with reference TRBV7-6 and TRBJ2-3, the CDR3 gives the full variable domain: GAGVSQSPRYKVTKRGQDVALRCDPISGHVSLYWYRQALGQGPEFLTYFNYEAQQDKSGLPNDRFSAERPEGSISTLTIQRTEQRDSAMYRCASSLGYGTSGSYTQYFGPGTRLTVL.

The rearrangement uses TRBV19 and TRBJ1-5; tentatively, D is TRBD1 (5 bases). CDR1 LNHDA and CDR2 SQIVND come from the germline V gene (reference sequence). V was trimmed by 10 bases and J by 6 bases, leaving 16 bases between them. This CDR3 is 13 amino acids long. The CDR3 region is CATAGGGIQPQHF. The CDR3 nucleotides are TGTGCCACCGCGGGGGGGGGAATTCAGCCCCAGCATTTT.

This chain uses TRBV12-3 or TRBV12-4 with TRBJ2-1; D unresolved. This CDR3 comprises 13 residues. V lost 1 base, J lost 4 bases, and 5 bases lay in between. For the CDR3, the DNA is TGTGCCAGCAGTTTAGTAGAATACAATGAGCAGTTCTTC. It specifies CASSLVEYNEQFF.

The rearrangement uses TRBV7-2 and TRBJ2-7; 14 nucleotides align to TRBD2. Germline CDR1 reads SGHTA; CDR2 reads FQGNSA. CDR3 length: 15 amino acids. The V and J ends lost 3 bases and 4 bases, in that order; junction bases with no gene match: 2. CDR3 residues: CASSFRTSGRYEQYF. The CDR3 DNA is TGTGCCAGCAGCTTTAGGACTAGCGGGAGGTACGAGCAGTACTTC.